These T cell receptor beta chains were read from a single sample in a study of blood T cell repertoires in COVID-19. Generated by immunoSEQ multiplex PCR, the TCRdb table keeps only in-frame clones and is missing some. The table records fewer than 300,000 clones, over 80% of them present only once. Sequencing used peripheral blood. The receptor set was obtained from a woman aged 50 to 60 with COVID-19, enrolled during active disease. Each CDR3 is given with its conserved first and last residue. The D gene is left open where the match is weak. The listing skips clone size in some rows; elsewhere it reads once, few, many or a size class.

V gene	clone size	D gene	J gene	CDR3 DNA	CDR3 protein
TRBV14	NA	NA	TRBJ1-1	TGTGCCAGCAGCCAACCAATGAACACTGAAGCTTTCTTT	CASSQPMNTEAFF
TRBV3-1/TRBV3-2	NA	TRBD1	TRBJ2-7	TGTGCCAGCAGCCATTTGGGACAGGCCTCCGAGCAGTACTTC	CASSHLGQASEQYF
TRBV7-3	NA	TRBD1	TRBJ1-1	TGTGCCAGCAGCTCCACGGTACAGGGGAAAGCTTTCTTT	CASSSTVQGKAFF
TRBV5-6	NA	NA	TRBJ2-1	TGTGCCAGCAGCTTGCTAGATCTGATGTTCTTC	CASSLLDLMFF
TRBV11-3	NA	NA	TRBJ2-5	TGTGCCAGCAGCTCCGGTGGAACAGGGCGGCAAGAGACCCAGTACTTC	CASSSGGTGRQETQYF
TRBV11-2	NA	TRBD2	TRBJ2-5	TGTGCCAGCAGCCGGGGGGGGTCCCCAGAGACCCAGTACTTC	CASSRGGSPETQYF
TRBV18	NA	TRBD1	TRBJ2-3	TGTGCCAGCTCAGAAACAGGGGACACAGATACGCAGTATTTT	CASSETGDTDTQYF
TRBV7-8	NA	TRBD1	TRBJ1-4	TGTGCCAGCAGCACAGGGACAGGGTATGAAAAACTGTTTTTT	CASSTGTGYEKLFF
TRBV18	NA	NA	TRBJ2-7	TGTGCCAGCTCACGCGACGGGAGAGGGTACGAGCAGTACTTC	CASSRDGRGYEQYF
TRBV19	NA	NA	TRBJ1-5	TGTGCCAGTAGTGTTACAGGGATAAATCAGCCCCAGCATTTT	CASSVTGINQPQHF
TRBV19	NA	NA	TRBJ2-1	TGTGCCAGTAGTATAGATCTTAGCTCTCTTGGCTACAATGAGCAGTTCTTC	CASSIDLSSLGYNEQFF
TRBV13	NA	TRBD1	TRBJ1-1	TGTGCCAGCAGCTCCCGACAGGGGACGGCTTTCTTT	CASSSRQGTAFF
TRBV5-4	NA	TRBD2	TRBJ2-2	TGTGCCAGCAGCTTAGGACTAGCGGGCGTAACGAACACCGGGGAGCTGTTTTTT	CASSLGLAGVTNTGELFF
TRBV10-2	NA	TRBD2	TRBJ2-1	TGCGCCAGCAACCTAGCGGGGTCCTACAATGAGCAGTTCTTC	CASNLAGSYNEQFF
TRBV6-5	NA	TRBD2	TRBJ2-1	TGTGCCAGCAGGGGACTAGCGGAGTACAATGAGCAGTTCTTC	CASRGLAEYNEQFF
TRBV5-1	NA	NA	TRBJ1-2	TGCGCCAGCAGCTGGGGGACTTCAGAAATAAGCTACACCTTC	CASSWGTSEISYTF
TRBV5-6	NA	TRBD1	TRBJ1-2	TGTGCCAGCAGCATCTTATCGAGGACAGGGCAGATTGGCTACACCTTC	CASSILSRTGQIGYTF
TRBV18	NA	TRBD1	TRBJ2-3	TGTGCCAGCTCACTCGGCGGACAGGGACTAGATACGCAGTATTTT	CASSLGGQGLDTQYF
TRBV21-1	NA	NA	TRBJ2-1	TGTGCCAGCAGCAAAGGAAGGGGGTCCTACAATGAGCAGTTCTTC	CASSKGRGSYNEQFF
TRBV19	once	NA	TRBJ1-2	TGTGCCAGTAGGCGATACAGGGTTAACTATGGCTACACCTTC	CASRRYRVNYGYTF
TRBV19	NA	TRBD1	TRBJ2-3	TGTGCCAGTAGTACATACAGGGGGCGTAGGGATACGCAGTATTTT	CASSTYRGRRDTQYF
TRBV19	NA	NA	TRBJ2-2	TGTGCCAGTAATAACGGGCAGGGGCTCCCCGGGGAGCTGTTTTTT	CASNNGQGLPGELFF
TRBV11-2	NA	NA	TRBJ1-2	TGTGCCAGCAGCGCGGCCGTTCTCTATGGCTACACCTTC	CASSAAVLYGYTF
TRBV19	few	NA	TRBJ2-2	TGTGCCAGTAGTATCGGGGTAGCGACGAACACCGGGGAGCTGTTTTTT	CASSIGVATNTGELFF
TRBV5-4	NA	NA	TRBJ2-3	TGTGCCAGCCACGACATGCAGGTTCTGGGCACAGATACGCAGTATTTT	CASHDMQVLGTDTQYF
TRBV29-1	NA	NA	TRBJ1-1	TGCAGCGTCGGAAGGGGGGGCAGGGCCTCGAGGACTGAAGCTTTCTTT	CSVGRGGRASRTEAFF
TRBV6-6	NA	TRBD2	TRBJ2-5	TGTGCCAGCAGTCCCTTCGGAGCGGGAGGGAAAGAGACCCAGTACTTC	CASSPFGAGGKETQYF
TRBV4-3	NA	NA	TRBJ2-7	TGCGCCAGCAGCTTTAGCTACAAGGTCCAGGGTCCCTACGAGCAGTACTTC	CASSFSYKVQGPYEQYF
TRBV6-2/TRBV6-3	NA	TRBD2	TRBJ2-7	TGTGCCAGCAGTAGACTAGCGGATTCCTACGAGCAGTACTTC	CASSRLADSYEQYF
TRBV18	NA	TRBD2	TRBJ2-2	TGTGCCAGCTCACCACTAGCGGGAGCCGGCACCGGGGAGCTGTTTTTT	CASSPLAGAGTGELFF
TRBV7-9	NA	TRBD1	TRBJ1-5	TGTGCCAGCAGCTCCGACAGGGGGGGTCAGCCCCAGCATTTT	CASSSDRGGQPQHF
TRBV3-1/TRBV3-2	NA	NA	TRBJ2-7	TGTGCCAGCAGCCAAGAAGGAACAGGCGTCTACGAGCAGTACTTC	CASSQEGTGVYEQYF
TRBV7-7	NA	NA	TRBJ2-1	TGTGCTAGCAGCTCAGGTCAGAGCTCCTACAATGAGCAGTTCTTC	CASSSGQSSYNEQFF
TRBV27	NA	NA	TRBJ2-1	TGTGCCAGCAGTTTACGGGACACGAGCTCCTACAATGAGCAGTTCTTC	CASSLRDTSSYNEQFF
TRBV19	NA	TRBD1	TRBJ1-3	TGTGCCAGTAGTATACGACAGGGGAGCCCTGGAAACACCATATATTTT	CASSIRQGSPGNTIYF
TRBV6-5	NA	NA	TRBJ1-1	TGTGCCAGTGGGAGGGGGGAGGGTTTCTTT	CASGRGEGFF
TRBV4-1	NA	TRBD1	TRBJ1-1	TGCGCCAGCAGCCTCTCCCCCCCGGGACAGGGGTCTCTTTCCGGTGAAGCTTTCTTT	CASSLSPPGQGSLSGEAFF
TRBV2	NA	TRBD2	TRBJ2-1	TGTGCCAGCAGGACTAGCGGGACCTACAATGAGCAGTTCTTC	CASRTSGTYNEQFF
TRBV7-9	NA	NA	TRBJ1-5	TGTGCCAGCAGCTTATCAGGGCTAAATCAGCCCCAGCATTTT	CASSLSGLNQPQHF
TRBV6-2/TRBV6-3	NA	NA	TRBJ1-2	TGTGCCAGCAGTTCCAACCGACGGACTACTAACTATGGCTACACCTTC	CASSSNRRTTNYGYTF
TRBV2	NA	TRBD2	TRBJ2-2	TGTGCCAGCAGGGCTACTAGCGCCGGGGAGCTGTTTTTT	CASRATSAGELFF
TRBV19	NA	TRBD2	TRBJ2-1	TGTGCCAGTAGTGCGTTCACTAGCGGGAGGGACAATGAGCAGTTCTTC	CASSAFTSGRDNEQFF
TRBV18	NA	NA	TRBJ1-1	TGTGCCAGCTCACCGAGGGCGGTTTTGGACACTGAAGCTTTCTTT	CASSPRAVLDTEAFF
TRBV11-2	NA	NA	TRBJ2-7	TGTGCCAGCAGCTTAGTAGGGGGGGCCCGGTTAGGCGAGCAGTACTTC	CASSLVGGARLGEQYF
TRBV5-6	once	NA	TRBJ1-2	TGTGCCAGCAGCTTGGGGGGGCCCTTCGGAGGCTACACCTTC	CASSLGGPFGGYTF
TRBV11-2	NA	NA	TRBJ1-6	TGTGCCAGCAGCTTGGATACAGGACCTAATTCACCCCTCCACTTT	CASSLDTGPNSPLHF
TRBV27	NA	NA	TRBJ1-1	TGTGCCAGCAGTTTACGCACAGGGACCCCTGAAGCTTTCTTT	CASSLRTGTPEAFF
TRBV28	NA	NA	TRBJ1-1	TGTGCCAGCAGTGCGCGCGGGGGCCTGTCTCAAGCTTTCTTT	CASSARGGLSQAFF
TRBV5-1	NA	NA	TRBJ2-7	TGCGCCAGCAGCCCGGAGGGACTTGACGAGCAGTACTTC	CASSPEGLDEQYF
TRBV15	NA	TRBD1	TRBJ2-7	TGTGCCACCAGCAGACCTCCGGGACAGGGTCTCTACGAGCAGTACTTC	CATSRPPGQGLYEQYF
TRBV19	NA	TRBD1	TRBJ1-5	TGTGCCAGTACCCCGACCGGAGGGACAGGGTCCAATCAGCCCCAGCATTTT	CASTPTGGTGSNQPQHF
TRBV6-4	few	NA	TRBJ2-2	TGTGCCAGCAGTGACTCGATGACAGAGAACACCGGGGAGCTGTTTTTT	CASSDSMTENTGELFF